The sequence of this T cell receptor (beta chain) was determined in a study of T cell responses to AZD1222 COVID-19 vaccine. The table came from immunoSEQ multiplex PCR; TCRdb's copy has only in-frame clones and leaves some out. The table includes 80,000 to 95,000 clones, about 91% detected once. The CDR3 length is 13 residues. V lost 6 bases to trimming and J lost 2 bases; unmatched junction nucleotides: 3. The sequence was obtained from an adult in good health. The chain employs TRBV12-3 or TRBV12-4 and TRBJ1-1; TRBD1 aligns across 7 bases. The sequences come from peripheral blood, collected on day 0 of AZD1222 vaccination. CDR3 sequence: CASRRQGNTEAFF. For the CDR3, the DNA is TGTGCCAGCAGGCGACAGGGAAACACTGAAGCTTTCTTT.